The clone carrying this TCR beta chain came up a few times. This entry is derived from a study of T cell clonotyping in hematopoietic cell transplantation. The time point here: recipient sample about 28 days before transplant, after cytoreduction. TCRdb's table, derived via immunoSEQ multiplex PCR, lists solely in-frame clones and lacks some. The sample yields fewer than 8,500 clones, about 97% seen once. The CDR3 runs 19 residues. Germline V CDR1 and CDR2: SEHNR, FQNEAQ (reference sequence). With V trimmed by 3 bases and J by 3 bases, 14 bases remained unmatched. The rearrangement joins TRBV7-9 to TRBJ2-3; TRBD2 matches 11 bases. The clonotype comes from a man between 65 and 79 years old with acute myeloid leukemia. Some clones in this sample may be carry-over from other donors' samples. Sample: peripheral blood mononuclear cells, taken before stem cell transplant. The CDR3 protein is CASSFGQGVASGGTDTQYF. The DNA of the CDR3 is TGTGCCAGCAGCTTCGGACAGGGAGTGGCTAGCGGGGGGACAGATACGCAGTATTTT.